The 15 T cell receptor beta chains below all came from one sample that was sequenced in a study of technical replicates of blood from a few donors. Some clones are missing from TCRdb's copy, which holds only in-frame ones; the method was immunoSEQ multiplex PCR. This table holds about 59,000 clones, more than 75% found once. The material sequenced was PBMCs. The receptor set was obtained from a human donor in good health. Some clones in this sample may be carry-over from other donors' samples.

This clone was found a few times. The rearrangement uses TRBV4-1 and TRBJ2-2, with 15 bases that match TRBD2. In germline, CDR1 is MGHRA, CDR2 YSYEKL. The junction had 4 bases not matched to a gene; V was cut back by 6 bases and J by 2 bases. CDR3 length: 17 amino acids. CDR3: CASRRTSGGVNTGELFF. Written as DNA, the CDR3 is TGCGCCAGCAGGCGGACTAGCGGGGGGGTTAACACCGGGGAGCTGTTTTTT.

The genes are TRBV29-1 and TRBJ1-1, with D possibly being TRBD1 (5 bases). Deletions cut 4 bases from V and 5 bases from J, with 11 bases between. This CDR3 has 12 amino acids. CDR1 is SQVTM and CDR2 is ANQGSEA in the germline V gene. The CDR3 DNA follows: TGCAGCGTTGTCGGGGGGGGGACTGAAGCTTTCTTT. Its translation is CSVVGGGTEAFF. The full variable domain, completed using reference TRBV29-1 and TRBJ1-1, is SAVISQKPSRDICQRGTSLTIQCQVDSQVTMMFWYRQQPGQSLTLIATANQGSEATYESGFVIDKFPISRPNLTFSTLTVSNMSPEDSSIYLCSVVGGGTEAFFGQGTRLTVV.

J is TRBJ2-5 and V is TRBV9; 7 nucleotides match TRBD2. This CDR3 region has 13 residues. J gave up 2 bases and V 4 bases, and 2 bases lay outside the gene matches. The germline gives CDR1 SGDLS, CDR2 YYNGEE. CDR3 DNA: TGTGCCAGCAGCCTTAGCGGGCAAGAGACCCAGTACTTC. Translating gives CASSLSGQETQYF.

The genes are TRBV5-1 and TRBJ2-1, with D hard to call. CDR3 length: 16 amino acids. Germline-derived CDR1 and CDR2 are SGHRS and YFSETQ. V lost 1 base, J lost 0 bases, and 11 bases lay in between. Here the CDR3 reads CASSLLTRSSYNEQFF. CDR3 bases: TGCGCCAGCAGCTTGTTGACCCGGAGCTCCTACAATGAGCAGTTCTTC.

By sample fraction, this clone is large. For the CDR3, the DNA is TGTGCCAGCAGCAAAGGACAGGGGCAGCCCCAGCATTTT. Translation: CASSKGQGQPQHF. The chain joins TRBV21-1 to TRBJ1-5; the D call in the table, TRBD1, was not verified against the DNA. TRBV21-1 is flagged as a pseudogene. This CDR3 comprises 13 residues.

This clone was counted only a few times. The chain has TRBV4-3 and TRBJ1-2, with 11 bases identical to TRBD1. The CDR3 runs to 16 residues. Germline V gene data show CDR1 as LGHNA and CDR2 as YSLEER. V was pared by 0 bases and J by 4 bases, with 4 bases of the junction left unmatched. This CDR3 is CASSQDRTGGAYGYTF. The CDR3 nucleotides read TGCGCCAGCAGCCAAGATCGGACAGGGGGCGCCTATGGCTACACCTTC.

The CDR3 spells CASSEGLGQAPLHF. CDR3 nucleotides: TGTGCCAGCAGTGAGGGACTGGGGCAGGCACCCCTCCACTTT. The chain carries TRBV25-1 and TRBJ1-6, with TRBD1 as a possible D gene (5 bases). With 3 bases removed from V and 11 bases from J, the gap between germline ends came to 14 bases. Germline V CDR1 and CDR2: MGHDK, SYGVNS. The length of the CDR3 is 14 residues.

The table lists this clone with a few counts. The rearrangement joins TRBV7-8 to TRBJ1-5, with D tentatively TRBD1 (5 bases). The ends were cut back, 1 base at V and 6 bases at J, with 16 bases in the middle. This CDR3 spans 16 amino acids. Looked up from germline, CDR1 is SGHVS and CDR2 is FQNEAQ. The CDR3 sequence: CASSLDMVGGSQPQHF. The CDR3 coding sequence is TGTGCCAGCAGCTTAGATATGGTGGGGGGAAGTCAGCCCCAGCATTTT.

CDR3 nucleotide sequence: TGTGCCAGCATGGGACAGACAACCTATGGCTACACCTTC. It encodes CASMGQTTYGYTF. The chain has TRBV5-6 and TRBJ1-2; 7 bases line up with TRBD1. CDR3 length equals 13 residues. V was clipped by 6 bases and J by 4 bases; unmatched bases: 6. Germline assignment: CDR1 SGHDT and CDR2 YYEEEE.

The J gene is TRBJ1-3, the V gene TRBV5-1, with TRBD1 identical over 9 bases. There are 14 residues in the CDR3. Germline-derived CDR1 and CDR2 are SGHRS and YFSETQ. V lost 6 bases and J lost 3; bases outside the gene matches: 4. The CDR3, as DNA: TGCGCCAGCACCACAGGGGGCGATGGAAACACCATATATTTT. It codes for CASTTGGDGNTIYF.

The chain couples TRBV19 to TRBJ1-1; 10 positions agree with TRBD1. Trimming took 6 bases from V and 5 from J; bases not matched to a gene: 12. The CDR3 length is 16 residues. Germline CDR1 is LNHDA and CDR2 is SQIVND (reference sequence). In DNA, the CDR3 is TGTGCCAGTAGGGACCCGGGACAGGGGAGGAAGACTGAAGCTTTCTTT. Translating it yields CASRDPGQGRKTEAFF.

J is TRBJ1-5 and V is TRBV19; D might be TRBD1 (5 bases). Looked up from germline, CDR1 is LNHDA and CDR2 is SQIVND (reference sequence). V lost 8 bases and J lost 0, with 14 bases in between. The CDR3 runs to 15 residues. The CDR3 here is CASQPLTDSNQPQHF. CDR3 nucleotides: TGTGCCAGTCAGCCACTGACAGATAGCAATCAGCCCCAGCATTTT.

The chain carries TRBV9 and TRBJ2-5; 7 bases match TRBD1. CDR1 SGDLS and CDR2 YYNGEE come from the germline V gene. With V trimmed by 4 bases and J by 5 bases, 8 bases remained unmatched. CDR3 length: 14 residues. CDR3 DNA sequence: TGTGCCAGCAGCCCGACAGGGCGTCGGGAGACCCAGTACTTC. Translation gives CASSPTGRRETQYF.

The CDR3 is CASRRQGGNTEAFF. CDR3 nucleotide sequence: TGTGCCAGTAGGCGACAGGGGGGGAACACTGAAGCTTTCTTT. The chain has TRBV19 and TRBJ1-1; 9 bases line up with TRBD1. The germline V gene encodes CDR1 LNHDA and CDR2 SQIVND (reference sequence). This CDR3 contains 14 residues. After removal of 6 bases from V and 1 base from J, the junction contained 3 bases not matched to a gene. The full variable domain, in which reference TRBV19 and TRBJ1-1 provide the parts outside the CDR3, is DGGITQSPKYLFRKEGQNVTLSCEQNLNHDAMYWYRQDPGQGLRLIYYSQIVNDFQKGDIAEGYSVSREKKESFPLTVTSAQKNPTAFYLCASRRQGGNTEAFFGQGTRLTVV.

The genes are TRBV5-1 and TRBJ1-2, with D unclear. CDR3 length: 11 residues. The V end lost 3 bases, the J end lost 8 bases, and 8 bases lay between the germline ends. CDR1 SGHRS and CDR2 YFSETQ come from the germline V gene. The CDR3 reads CASSSGQGYTF. DNA for the CDR3: TGCGCCAGCAGCTCTGGGCAGGGCTACACCTTC. Complete variable domain (other parts from reference TRBV5-1 and TRBJ1-2): KAGVTQTPRYLIKTRGQQVTLSCSPISGHRSVSWYQQTPGQGLQFLFEYFSETQRNKGNFPGRFSGRQFSNSRSEMNVSTLELGDSALYLCASSSGQGYTFGSGTRLTVV.